This is a list of T cell receptor beta chains from one sample in a study of T cells in Graves' hyperthyroidism and ophthalmopathy. TCRdb ran MiXCR on the multiplex PCR reads and lists one entry per CDR3 protein. The sample includes about 640,000 distinct CDR3 sequences, less than 25% seen only once; the top ten take around a third. Sequencing input: blood. The receptors were sampled from a man aged 25-45 years with Graves' ophthalmopathy. The CDR3 runs from the conserved cysteine through the conserved F or W. D genes are given only for firm matches. Some rows have no size entry. The others give once, few or many, or a class for an expanded clone.

J: TRBJ2-5; V: TRBV3-1; length: 14; size: few; D: .; DNA: TGTGCCAGCAGCCACCACGACACCCAAGAGACCCAGTACTTC; CDR3: CASSHHDTQETQYF
J: TRBJ2-1; V: TRBV12-5; length: 15; size: .; D: TRBD1; DNA: TGTGCTAGTGGTCCGACAGGGGGCTTCGACAATGAGCAGTTCTTC; CDR3: CASGPTGGFDNEQFF
J: TRBJ2-7; V: TRBV4-1; length: 15; size: .; D: .; DNA: TGCGCCAGCAGCCAAGATGGCGTAGCTCCCTACGAGCAGTACTTC; CDR3: CASSQDGVAPYEQYF
J: TRBJ2-1; V: TRBV2; length: 15; size: many; D: TRBD1; DNA: TGTGCCAGCAGAGGAAGGACAGGGGACTACAATGAGCAGTTCTTC; CDR3: CASRGRTGDYNEQFF
J: TRBJ2-7; V: TRBV7-2; length: 16; size: .; D: .; DNA: TGTGCCAGCAGCTTGGCACCGGGACTCCGAGACTACGAGCAGTACTTC; CDR3: CASSLAPGLRDYEQYF
J: TRBJ2-1; V: TRBV5-1; length: 14; size: few; D: .; DNA: TGCGCCAGCAGCCGGGTGCAGGGACTGGATGAGCAGTTCTTC; CDR3: CASSRVQGLDEQFF
J: TRBJ1-1; V: TRBV12-3/TRBV12-4; length: 15; size: .; D: .; DNA: TGTGCCAGCAGTTTTTGGTCCACAGGGAACACTGAAGCTTTCTTT; CDR3: CASSFWSTGNTEAFF
J: TRBJ2-1; V: TRBV10-3; length: 17; size: .; D: .; DNA: TGTGCCATCAGTGAGGGAGCGGCGGCGAGCTCCTACAATGAGCAGTTCTTC; CDR3: CAISEGAAASSYNEQFF
J: TRBJ2-2; V: TRBV19; length: 16; size: .; D: TRBD2; DNA: TGTGCCGCAGCGTTGAGGCTAGCGGGAGGAACCGGGGAGCTGTTTTTT; CDR3: CAAALRLAGGTGELFF
J: TRBJ2-7; V: TRBV20-1; length: 17; size: many; D: .; DNA: TGCAGTGCCCAAAAAGGCGAGAGTGGGCCTAGCATCTACGAGCAGTACTTC; CDR3: CSAQKGESGPSIYEQYF
J: TRBJ2-3; V: TRBV9; length: 15; size: .; D: .; DNA: TGTGCCAGCAGCGTAGTATCTCGGATTGGAGATACGCAGTATTTT; CDR3: CASSVVSRIGDTQYF
J: TRBJ2-2; V: TRBV4-3; length: 19; size: .; D: TRBD2; DNA: TGCGCCAGCAGCCAAGAAGCGACTCGACTAGCGGGAGCCCCCGGGGAGCTGTTTTTT; CDR3: CASSQEATRLAGAPGELFF
J: TRBJ2-7; V: TRBV2; length: 13; size: many; D: .; DNA: TGTGCCAGCCCAGGGATGGGGTCCCACGAGCAGTACTTC; CDR3: CASPGMGSHEQYF
J: TRBJ2-7; V: TRBV19; length: 15; size: few; D: TRBD1; DNA: TGTGCCAGCCGCCCCAGACAGGGCCCTTCCTACGAGCAGTACTTC; CDR3: CASRPRQGPSYEQYF
J: TRBJ2-1; V: TRBV6-2/TRBV6-3; length: 16; size: .; D: TRBD2; DNA: TGTGCCAGCAAAATAGGCCCTGGGGGGGTATACAATGAGCAGTTCTTC; CDR3: CASKIGPGGVYNEQFF
J: TRBJ2-7; V: TRBV6-1; length: 13; size: once; D: TRBD2; DNA: TGTGCCAGCAGGCGGGACTATACAGGCGAGCAGTACTTC; CDR3: CASRRDYTGEQYF
J: TRBJ1-2; V: TRBV29-1; length: 11; size: few; D: .; DNA: TGCAGCGTACGAGGGGGAGATGGCTACACCTTC; CDR3: CSVRGGDGYTF
J: TRBJ2-2; V: TRBV2; length: 15; size: .; D: .; DNA: TGTGCCAGCAGGGGGGGCGGGACGAACACCGGGGAGCTGTTTTTT; CDR3: CASRGGGTNTGELFF
J: TRBJ1-2; V: TRBV11-2; length: 14; size: many; D: .; DNA: TGTGCCAGCAGCCAAGTTTCGGGGCTCTATGGCTACACCTTC; CDR3: CASSQVSGLYGYTF
J: TRBJ1-1; V: TRBV6-1; length: 14; size: .; D: .; DNA: TGTGCCAGCAGGCGGTCGGTCGTGAACACTGAAGCTTTCTTT; CDR3: CASRRSVVNTEAFF
J: TRBJ2-7; V: TRBV7-2; length: 15; size: few; D: .; DNA: TGTGCCAGCAGCTTAGCAAGGGGCCCATTCTACGAGCAGTACTTC; CDR3: CASSLARGPFYEQYF
J: TRBJ2-7; V: TRBV2; length: 14; size: many; D: TRBD2; DNA: TGTGCCAGCAGCCTGGGGACTAGCTGGGGCGAGCAGTACTTC; CDR3: CASSLGTSWGEQYF
J: TRBJ1-1; V: TRBV9; length: 15; size: .; D: TRBD1; DNA: TGTGCCAGCAGCTCACGGGGACAGGGGGTTACTGAAGCTTTCTTT; CDR3: CASSSRGQGVTEAFF